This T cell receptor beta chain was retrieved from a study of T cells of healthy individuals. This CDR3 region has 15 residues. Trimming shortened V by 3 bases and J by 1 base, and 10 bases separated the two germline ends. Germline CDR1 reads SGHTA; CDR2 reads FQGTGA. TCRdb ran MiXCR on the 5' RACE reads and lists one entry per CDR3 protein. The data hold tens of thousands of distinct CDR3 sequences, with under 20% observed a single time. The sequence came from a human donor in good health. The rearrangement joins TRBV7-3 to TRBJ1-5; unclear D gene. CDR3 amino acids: CASSFNSGSNQPQHF. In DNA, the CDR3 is TGTGCCAGCAGCTTTAATTCCGGGAGCAATCAGCCCCAGCATTTT.